These T cell receptor beta chains were read from a single sample in a study of regulatory dendritic cells for organ transplantation. Method: immunoSEQ multiplex PCR; TCRdb's copy keeps in-frame clones and lacks some. The sample has approximately 28,000 clones; roughly 85% are singletons. The sample taken for sequencing was naive CD8+ T cells from blood. The receptor source for this set is a human donor in good health. CDR3s include the opening cysteine and the closing phenylalanine or tryptophan. The D gene is left open where the match is weak. Size is omitted from some rows. Given values are once, few, many or a class for expanded clones.

J: TRBJ1-1
size: .
V: TRBV4-2
D: .
CDR3: CASSQDRVNTEAFF
DNA: TGTGCCAGCAGCCAAGATAGAGTTAACACTGAAGCTTTCTTT

J: TRBJ1-5
size: .
V: TRBV2
D: TRBD1
CDR3: CASSETGTSNQPQHF
DNA: TGTGCCAGCAGCGAGACAGGGACGAGCAATCAGCCCCAGCATTTT

J: TRBJ1-3
size: .
V: TRBV21-1
D: .
CDR3: CASSPSDSYNSGNTIYF
DNA: TGTGCCAGCAGCCCGAGTGACAGTTACAACTCTGGAAACACCATATATTTT

J: TRBJ1-5
size: .
V: TRBV27
D: .
CDR3: CASKPDTVNQPQHF
DNA: TGTGCCAGCAAACCGGACACAGTCAATCAGCCCCAGCATTTT

J: TRBJ2-1
size: .
V: TRBV9
D: .
CDR3: CASSVEGDNEQFF
DNA: TGTGCCAGCAGCGTAGAAGGAGACAATGAGCAGTTCTTC

J: TRBJ2-2
size: .
V: TRBV19
D: TRBD2
CDR3: CASSIVRGGNTGELFF
DNA: TGTGCCAGTAGTATAGTTCGGGGGGGGAACACCGGGGAGCTGTTTTTT

J: TRBJ2-3
size: .
V: TRBV6-5
D: TRBD2
CDR3: CASSVGTSVTDTQYF
DNA: TGTGCCAGCAGCGTCGGGACTAGCGTCACAGATACGCAGTATTTT

J: TRBJ1-5
size: few
V: TRBV15
D: .
CDR3: CATSRDRGNQPQHF
DNA: TGTGCCACCAGCAGAGACAGGGGCAATCAGCCCCAGCATTTT

J: TRBJ2-1
size: .
V: TRBV15
D: TRBD2
CDR3: CATSSLIGASGSYNEQFF
DNA: TGTGCCACCAGCAGCCTCATTGGGGCTAGCGGGTCCTACAATGAGCAGTTCTTC

J: TRBJ1-4
size: .
V: TRBV6-5
D: .
CDR3: CASKRRDTPNEKLFF
DNA: TGTGCCAGCAAACGCCGGGACACCCCTAATGAAAAACTGTTTTTT

J: TRBJ2-7
size: once
V: TRBV29-1
D: .
CDR3: CSVPAEGSYEQYF
DNA: TGCAGCGTCCCCGCCGAGGGATCCTACGAGCAGTACTTC